The 20 T cell receptor beta chains reported below all come from one sample, sequenced in a study of CD8+ T cells in alopecia areata. Extraction and reverse transcription of RNA yielded cDNA as the sequencing template. TCRdb's table, derived via immunoSEQ multiplex PCR, lists solely in-frame clones and lacks some. This table has about 190,000 clones, about 60% appearing once. Indicated treatment: oral pan-JAK inhibitor, 5-10 mg twice daily. Sequenced material: CD4+ T cells sorted from blood, taken at week 4, from a patient treated with tofacitinib. These receptors originate from a human donor with alopecia areata.

The genes are TRBV5-1 and TRBJ2-1, with D uncertain. The CDR3 covers 12 residues. Germline lookup yields CDR1 SGHRS and CDR2 YFSETQ. Trimming shortened V by 1 base and J by 8 bases, and 7 bases separated the two germline ends. The CDR3 sequence is CASSLSGDEQFF. For the CDR3, the DNA is TGCGCCAGCAGCTTGTCGGGCGATGAGCAGTTCTTC.

This clone was recorded a few times. The V call is TRBV29-1, the J call TRBJ2-2; the D gene is possibly TRBD1 (6 bases). The germline V gene has CDR1 SQVTM and CDR2 ANQGSEA. CDR3 length: 15 amino acids. V lost 7 bases and J lost 2, with 17 bases in between. DNA of the CDR3: TGCAGCGCCATACAGGGCGGGCTTAACACCGGGGAGCTGTTTTTT. Translating it yields CSAIQGGLNTGELFF.

V gene TRBV30 combines with J gene TRBJ2-5; 10 bases are shared with TRBD1. The CDR3 loop spans 13 amino acids. The germline gives CDR1 GTSNPN, CDR2 SVGIG (reference sequence). The trim removed 3 bases at V and 5 bases at J, leaving 3 bases unmatched. For the CDR3, the DNA is TGTGCCTGGAGGAGACAGGGGGCCGAGACCCAGTACTTC. This codes for CAWRRQGAETQYF.

This clone was recorded a few times. This chain uses TRBV5-1 with TRBJ2-1; a possible D gene is TRBD1 (5 bases). From germline, CDR1 is SGHRS and CDR2 YFSETQ. Trimming took 2 bases from V and 6 from J, leaving 12 bases between them. The length of the CDR3 is 14 residues. CDR3 coding DNA: TGCGCCAGCAGCTTACGTCCAGACAGCAATGAGCAGTTCTTC. Its translation is CASSLRPDSNEQFF.

This clone was seen only a few times. The chain is built from TRBV27 and TRBJ2-3, with 9 bases lining up with TRBD2. The CDR3 totals 15 residues. J lost 4 bases, V lost 2 bases, and 4 bases had no gene match. The germline CDR1 and CDR2 sequences are MNHEY and SMNVEV (reference sequence). The CDR3 spells CASSLAGGHPDTQYF. CDR3 in DNA: TGTGCCAGCAGTTTAGCGGGAGGGCATCCAGATACGCAGTATTTT.

Comments on this clone: This sample includes further DNA sequences coding for the same CDR3. The V and J genes are TRBV2 and TRBJ1-1; 7 bases map to TRBD1. The trim removed 5 bases at V and 1 base at J, leaving 1 base unmatched. The CDR3 runs 13 residues. The germline CDR1 and CDR2 sequences are SNHLY and FYNNEI. CDR3 in amino acids: CASSRQGNTEAFF. The CDR3 coding sequence is TGTGCCAGCAGTCGACAGGGGAACACTGAAGCTTTCTTT.

The chain has TRBV29-1 and TRBJ2-1, with D tentatively TRBD1 (7 bases). The CDR3 loop spans 13 amino acids. Germline V gives CDR1 SQVTM, CDR2 ANQGSEA. The V gene lost 8 bases and the J gene lost 3 bases, with 14 bases spanning the gap. CDR3 coding DNA: TGCAGCTGGGGGGACAGCAGCTACAATGAGCAGTTCTTC. Protein: CSWGDSSYNEQFF.

This chain joins TRBV29-1 and TRBJ1-1; TRBD1 agrees at 7 bases. The CDR3 contains 13 residues. Germline V CDR1 and CDR2: SQVTM, ANQGSEA. The ends lost 4 bases at V and 6 bases at J; junction bases unmatched: 8. For the CDR3, the DNA is TGCAGCGTTGGAACGACAGGGTTGGCTGAAGCTTTCTTT. This codes for CSVGTTGLAEAFF.

The chain recombines TRBV7-9 with TRBJ1-4; TRBD1 aligns across 8 bases. Germline-derived CDR1 and CDR2 are SEHNR and FQNEAQ (reference sequence). The CDR3 runs to 15 residues. V lost 4 bases, J lost 6 bases, and 7 bases stayed unmatched. The CDR3 DNA follows: TGTGCCAGCAGCTCCAGGACAGGGTTCGATGAAAAACTGTTTTTT. The encoded protein is CASSSRTGFDEKLFF. The full variable domain, its missing parts supplied by reference TRBV7-9 and TRBJ1-4, is DTGVSQNPRHKITKRGQNVTFRCDPISEHNRLYWYRQTLGQGPEFLTYFQNEAQLEKSRLLSDRFSAERPKGSFSTLEIQRTEQGDSAMYLCASSSRTGFDEKLFFGSGTQLSVL.

The chain is built from TRBV7-2 and TRBJ1-2; D gene unclear. This CDR3 is 13 amino acids long. Germline V gene lookup returns CDR1 SGHTA and CDR2 FQGNSA. V shed 1 base and J shed 4 bases, with 7 bases lying between them. The CDR3 DNA reads as TGTGCCAGCAGCTTAGAGGCAACCTATGGCTACACCTTC. The encoded protein is CASSLEATYGYTF. Drawing the rest from reference TRBV7-2 and TRBJ1-2, the complete variable domain is GAGVSQSPSNKVTEKGKDVELRCDPISGHTALYWYRQSLGQGLEFLIYFQGNSAPDKSGLPSDRFSAERTGGSVSTLTIQRTQQEDSAVYLCASSLEATYGYTFGSGTRLTVV.

In its sample, this clone was seen a few times. The chain recombines TRBV5-1 with TRBJ2-7; D is unresolved. Deletions cut 0 bases from V and 7 bases from J, with 17 bases between. Germline V lookup: CDR1 SGHRS, CDR2 YFSETQ. This CDR3 contains 15 residues. CDR3 sequence: CASSLESVLGLEQYF. CDR3 nucleotide sequence: TGCGCCAGCAGCTTGGAGTCGGTGCTTGGTTTGGAGCAGTACTTC. Together with reference TRBV5-1 and TRBJ2-7, the CDR3 gives the full variable domain: KAGVTQTPRYLIKTRGQQVTLSCSPISGHRSVSWYQQTPGQGLQFLFEYFSETQRNKGNFPGRFSGRQFSNSRSEMNVSTLELGDSALYLCASSLESVLGLEQYFGPGTRLTVT.

The chain couples TRBV30 to TRBJ1-1, with TRBD1 as a possible D gene (5 bases). The germline V and J ends were trimmed by 4 bases and 8 bases, with 20 bases remaining between them. The CDR3 runs 14 residues. CDR1 and CDR2 (germline): GTSNPN, SVGIG (reference sequence). In DNA form, the CDR3 reads TGTGCCTGGACGAAGCAGGGTCCGCTCGGCGAAGCTTTCTTT. It translates to CAWTKQGPLGEAFF.

CDR3 region: CASSRREGHNEQFF. As DNA, the CDR3 is TGTGCCAGCAGTCGGCGGGAGGGCCACAATGAGCAGTTCTTC. The V and J genes are TRBV27 and TRBJ2-1, with 9 bases matching TRBD2. This CDR3 contains 14 residues. The germline V gene encodes CDR1 MNHEY and CDR2 SMNVEV (reference sequence). J was trimmed by 5 bases and V by 5 bases; bases with no gene match: 4.

This clone was seen only a few times. Here the CDR3 reads CSASGANYGYTF. The CDR3 DNA is TGCAGCGCTTCAGGGGCCAACTATGGCTACACCTTC. V is TRBV29-1 and J is TRBJ1-2, with a tentative D call TRBD1 (6 bases). V was cut by 7 bases and J by 2 bases, with 11 bases left in between. The CDR3 length is 12 residues. CDR1 and CDR2 (germline): SQVTM, ANQGSEA.

This clone was seen only a few times. This chain connects TRBV7-2 to TRBJ2-4; 7 nucleotides line up with TRBD1. Germline V lookup: CDR1 SGHTA, CDR2 FQGNSA. Trimming at V came to 1 base and at J to 12 bases, leaving 15 bases not matched to a gene. The CDR3 runs 16 residues. The CDR3 DNA reads as TGTGCCAGCAGCTTAGAGGCCACCTTACAGGGGTTTGATCAGTACTTC. This sequence encodes CASSLEATLQGFDQYF.

The V gene is TRBV2, the J gene TRBJ2-3; no definite D call. The CDR3 length is 16 residues. Germline-derived CDR1 and CDR2 are SNHLY and FYNNEI. Trimming cost V 5 bases and J 2 bases, with 17 bases left between them. The CDR3 coding sequence is TGTGCCAGCAGTACCCTGCGGTCCCTTTACACAGATACGCAGTATTTT. Protein: CASSTLRSLYTDTQYF. The full variable domain, rest sourced from reference TRBV2 and TRBJ2-3, is EPEVTQTPSHQVTQMGQEVILRCVPISNHLYFYWYRQILGQKVEFLVSFYNNEISEKSEIFDDQFSVERPDGSNFTLKIRSTKLEDSAMYFCASSTLRSLYTDTQYFGPGTRLTVL.

The chain has TRBV29-1 and TRBJ2-2, with 9 bases matching TRBD1. The ends lost 7 bases at V and 7 bases at J; junction bases unmatched: 7. The germline gives CDR1 SQVTM, CDR2 ANQGSEA. CDR3 length: 13 amino acids. CDR3 sequence (DNA): TGCAGCGGATTGGGACAGGGTCACGGGGAGCTGTTTTTT. Translation: CSGLGQGHGELFF.

The rearrangement uses TRBV30 and TRBJ2-7; TRBD2 might be the D (5 bases). Germline-derived CDR1 and CDR2 are GTSNPN and SVGIG (reference sequence). CDR3 length equals 13 residues. V was trimmed by 1 base and J by 4 bases, leaving 11 bases between them. Here the CDR3 reads CAWSDAGLYEQYF. The CDR3 DNA reads TGTGCCTGGAGTGACGCGGGCCTATACGAGCAGTACTTC. Using reference TRBV30 and TRBJ2-7 for the parts outside the CDR3, the full variable domain is SQTIHQWPATLVQPVGSPLSLECTVEGTSNPNLYWYRQAAGRGLQLLFYSVGIGQISSEVPQNLSASRPQDRQFILSSKKLLLSDSGFYLCAWSDAGLYEQYFGPGTRLTVT.

A few counts support this clone. The CDR3 reads CASSQLKVGKTYEQYF. The CDR3 DNA sequence: TGCGCCAGCAGTCAATTGAAGGTCGGGAAGACCTACGAGCAGTACTTC. The V and J genes are TRBV23-1 and TRBJ2-7, with a possible D match to TRBD2 (5 bases). TRBV23-1 is sorted into the ORF group, with uncertain function. Trimming removed 1 base from V and 2 bases from J, with 15 bases in between. CDR3 length: 16 residues.

This clone showed up just once. The V call is TRBV29-1, the J call TRBJ2-6; TRBD2 might be the D (7 bases). The CDR3 spans 15 residues. The germline V gene encodes CDR1 SQVTM and CDR2 ANQGSEA. V dropped 4 bases and J dropped 0 bases, with 10 bases sitting between them. The CDR3 DNA sequence: TGCAGCGTTGGGGGGGGCCGCTCTGGGGCCAACGTCCTGACTTTC. Its protein product is CSVGGGRSGANVLTF.